Below, one TCR beta chain is given with its context. By flow cytometry, patients selected for sequencing had shown an expansion of CD8+CD57+ cells. The patients, all of them, had severe acquired aplastic anemia. These data are taken from a study of CD8+CD57+ T cells in acquired aplastic anemia. Study overall: Sorted CD4+ and CD8+ cell DNA averaged about 3.5 ug.

The CDR3 loop spans 15 amino acids. Trimming left V 4 bases short and J 0 bases short, with 12 bases between. Germline CDR1 is SNHLY and CDR2 is FYNNEI. Genomic DNA was employed as the template in profiling TCR beta VDJ and CDR3. TCRdb re-called the reads with MiXCR, one entry per CDR3 protein. The table includes about 200,000 distinct CDR3 sequences, roughly 60% detected once. The chain recombines TRBV2 with TRBJ1-1; maybe TRBD1 (5 bases). Sample: sorted CD4+, CD8+, or CD8+CD57+ T cells (not recorded which) from PBMCs. The clonotype originates from a human donor with aplastic anemia. CDR3 residues: CASSVFRVMNTEAFF. The CDR3 DNA reads as TGTGCCAGCAGTGTGTTCAGGGTGATGAACACTGAAGCTTTCTTT.